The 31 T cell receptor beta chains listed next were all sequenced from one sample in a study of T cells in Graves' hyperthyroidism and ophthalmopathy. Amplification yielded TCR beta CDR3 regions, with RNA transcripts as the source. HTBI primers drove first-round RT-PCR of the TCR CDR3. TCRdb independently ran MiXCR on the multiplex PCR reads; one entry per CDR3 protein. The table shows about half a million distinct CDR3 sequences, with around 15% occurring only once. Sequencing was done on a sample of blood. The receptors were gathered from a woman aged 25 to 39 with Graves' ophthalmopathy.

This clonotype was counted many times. In DNA, the CDR3 is TGTGCCAGCAGCTTGGGATGGGATGGGACCGGGGAGCTGTTTTTT. Its protein product is CASSLGWDGTGELFF. The chain combines TRBV5-5 with TRBJ2-2, with D unclear. Trimming cost V 0 bases and J 5 bases, with 11 bases left between them. This CDR3 is 15 amino acids long. The germline gives CDR1 SGHKS, CDR2 YYEKEE (reference sequence).

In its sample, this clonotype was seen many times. CDR3 region: CSARRLTGGDYNEQFF. CDR3 nucleotide sequence: TGCAGTGCTAGGCGCCTGACAGGGGGCGACTACAATGAGCAGTTCTTC. V gene TRBV20-1 combines with J gene TRBJ2-1, with TRBD1 matching 10 bases. The V gene end was trimmed by 3 bases and the J gene end by 3 bases; junction bases not matched to a gene: 8. The CDR3 totals 16 residues. Germline CDR1 reads DFQATT; CDR2 reads SNEGSKA (reference sequence).

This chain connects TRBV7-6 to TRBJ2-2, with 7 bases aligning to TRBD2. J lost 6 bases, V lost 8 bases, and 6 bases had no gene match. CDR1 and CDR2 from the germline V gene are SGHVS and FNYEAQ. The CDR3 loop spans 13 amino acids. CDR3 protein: CASGLVEAGELFF. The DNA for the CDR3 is TGTGCCAGCGGACTAGTCGAGGCCGGGGAGCTGTTTTTT.

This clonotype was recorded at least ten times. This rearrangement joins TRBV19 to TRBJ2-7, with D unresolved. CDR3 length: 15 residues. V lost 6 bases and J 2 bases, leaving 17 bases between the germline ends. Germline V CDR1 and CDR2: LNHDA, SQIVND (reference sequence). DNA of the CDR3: TGTGCCAGTAGGGAATACCCAGGAGATACCTACGAGCAGTACTTC. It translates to CASREYPGDTYEQYF.

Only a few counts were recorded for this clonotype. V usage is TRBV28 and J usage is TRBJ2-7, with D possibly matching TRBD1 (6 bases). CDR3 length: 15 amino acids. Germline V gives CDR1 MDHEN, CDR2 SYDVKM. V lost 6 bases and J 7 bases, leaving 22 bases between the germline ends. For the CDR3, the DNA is TGTGCCAGCAGCACTTCGAATACAGGGCCTCAGGAGCAGTACTTC. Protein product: CASSTSNTGPQEQYF.

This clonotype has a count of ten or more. The CDR3 sequence is CASSLDRRGEQYF. The CDR3 DNA follows: TGTGCCAGCTCACTGGACAGGAGGGGCGAGCAGTACTTC. This chain joins TRBV18 and TRBJ2-7; D may be TRBD1 (7 bases). Looked up from germline, CDR1 is KGHSH and CDR2 is LQKENI. The CDR3 spans 13 residues. Trimming shortened V by 4 bases and J by 6 bases, and 13 bases separated the two germline ends.

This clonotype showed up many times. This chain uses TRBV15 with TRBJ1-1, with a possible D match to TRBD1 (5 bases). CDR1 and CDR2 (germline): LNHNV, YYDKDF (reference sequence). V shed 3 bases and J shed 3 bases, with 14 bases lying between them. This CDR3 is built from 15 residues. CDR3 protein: CATSSWGRTYTEAFF. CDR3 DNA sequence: TGTGCCACCAGCAGTTGGGGACGGACGTACACTGAAGCTTTCTTT.

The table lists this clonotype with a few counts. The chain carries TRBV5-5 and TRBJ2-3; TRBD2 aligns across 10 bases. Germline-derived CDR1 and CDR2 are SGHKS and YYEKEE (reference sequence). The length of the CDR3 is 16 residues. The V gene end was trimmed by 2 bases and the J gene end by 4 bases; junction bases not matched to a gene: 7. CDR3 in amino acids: CASSFRSGRVADTQYF. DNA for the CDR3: TGTGCCAGCAGCTTTCGGAGCGGGAGGGTGGCAGATACGCAGTATTTT.

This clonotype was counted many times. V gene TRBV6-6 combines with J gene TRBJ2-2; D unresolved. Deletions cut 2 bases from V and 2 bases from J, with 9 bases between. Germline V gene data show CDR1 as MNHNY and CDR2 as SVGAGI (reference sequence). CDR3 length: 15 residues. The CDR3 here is CASSYDNLNTGELFF. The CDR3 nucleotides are TGTGCCAGCAGTTACGACAATCTTAACACCGGGGAGCTGTTTTTT.

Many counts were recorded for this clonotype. Here the CDR3 reads CASSRYEQYF. Written as DNA, the CDR3 is TGTGCCAGCAGTAGGTACGAGCAGTACTTC. The rearrangement joins TRBV28 to TRBJ2-7, with D uncertain. Looked up from germline, CDR1 is MDHEN and CDR2 is SYDVKM. V was clipped by 5 bases and J by 4 bases, with 3 bases between them. The CDR3 has 10 amino acids.

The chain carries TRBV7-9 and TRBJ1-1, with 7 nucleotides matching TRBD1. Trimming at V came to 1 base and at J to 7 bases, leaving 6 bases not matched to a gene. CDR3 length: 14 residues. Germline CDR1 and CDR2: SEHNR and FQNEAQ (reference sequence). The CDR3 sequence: CASSLETWDSEAFF. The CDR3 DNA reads TGTGCCAGCAGCTTAGAGACCTGGGACAGTGAAGCTTTCTTT.

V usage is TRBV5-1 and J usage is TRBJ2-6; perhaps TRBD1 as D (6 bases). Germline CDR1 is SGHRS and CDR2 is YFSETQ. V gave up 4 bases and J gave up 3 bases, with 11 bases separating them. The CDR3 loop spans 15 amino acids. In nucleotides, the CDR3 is TGCGCCAGCAGCCCATCAGGGGTTGGGGCCAACGTCCTGACTTTC. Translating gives CASSPSGVGANVLTF.

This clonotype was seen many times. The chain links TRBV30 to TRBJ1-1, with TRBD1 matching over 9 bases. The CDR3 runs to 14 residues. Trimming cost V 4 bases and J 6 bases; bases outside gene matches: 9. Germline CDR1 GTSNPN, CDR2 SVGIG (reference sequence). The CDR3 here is CAWTLTGGLAEAFF. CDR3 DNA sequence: TGTGCCTGGACCCTGACAGGGGGTTTGGCTGAAGCTTTCTTT. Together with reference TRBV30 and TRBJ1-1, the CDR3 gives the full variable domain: SQTIHQWPATLVQPVGSPLSLECTVEGTSNPNLYWYRQAAGRGLQLLFYSVGIGQISSEVPQNLSASRPQDRQFILSSKKLLLSDSGFYLCAWTLTGGLAEAFFGQGTRLTVV.

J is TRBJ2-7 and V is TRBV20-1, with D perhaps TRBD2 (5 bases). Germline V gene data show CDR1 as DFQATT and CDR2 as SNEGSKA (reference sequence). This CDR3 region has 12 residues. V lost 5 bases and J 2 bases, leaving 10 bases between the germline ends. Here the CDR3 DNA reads TGCAGTGCTTCGGACGGGACCTACGAGCAGTACTTC. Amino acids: CSASDGTYEQYF.

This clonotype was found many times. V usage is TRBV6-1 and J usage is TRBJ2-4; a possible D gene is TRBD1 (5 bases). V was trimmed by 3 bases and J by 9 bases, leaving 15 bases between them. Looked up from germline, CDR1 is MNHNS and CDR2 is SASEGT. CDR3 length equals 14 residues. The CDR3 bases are TGTGCCAGCAGTGAGTGGCAGGGATTGAGCATTCAGTACTTC. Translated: CASSEWQGLSIQYF.

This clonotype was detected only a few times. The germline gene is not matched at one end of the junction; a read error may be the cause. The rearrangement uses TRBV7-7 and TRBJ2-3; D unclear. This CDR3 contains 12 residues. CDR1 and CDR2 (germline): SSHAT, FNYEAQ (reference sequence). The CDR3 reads CASSDHLSAQYF. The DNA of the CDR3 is TGTGCTAGCAGCGATCACCTATCGGCGCAGTATTTT.

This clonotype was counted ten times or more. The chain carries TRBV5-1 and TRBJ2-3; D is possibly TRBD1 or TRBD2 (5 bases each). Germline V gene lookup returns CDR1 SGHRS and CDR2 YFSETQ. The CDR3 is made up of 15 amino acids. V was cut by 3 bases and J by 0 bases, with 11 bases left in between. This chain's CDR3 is CASSSSRDSTDTQYF. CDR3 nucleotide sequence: TGCGCCAGCAGCTCGTCCCGGGACAGCACAGATACGCAGTATTTT.

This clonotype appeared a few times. CDR3 loop: CSDLQGYGYTF. CDR3 nucleotide sequence: TGCAGTGATCTACAGGGATATGGCTACACCTTC. The chain employs TRBV29-1 and TRBJ1-2, with D possibly matching TRBD1 (6 bases). The CDR3 has 11 residues. Germline V CDR1 and CDR2: SQVTM, ANQGSEA. Combining the CDR3 with reference TRBV29-1 and TRBJ1-2 gives the whole variable domain SAVISQKPSRDICQRGTSLTIQCQVDSQVTMMFWYRQQPGQSLTLIATANQGSEATYESGFVIDKFPISRPNLTFSTLTVSNMSPEDSSIYLCSDLQGYGYTFGSGTRLTVV.

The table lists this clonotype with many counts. CDR3 sequence: CASSLTARHEQYF. The CDR3 DNA reads as TGTGCCAGCAGCTTAACGGCCCGCCACGAGCAGTACTTC. The chain is built from TRBV7-3 and TRBJ2-7, with D uncertain. CDR3 size: 13 residues. The V gene's germline CDR1 is SGHTA and CDR2 FQGTGA. V lost 0 bases, J lost 5 bases, and 8 bases lay in between.

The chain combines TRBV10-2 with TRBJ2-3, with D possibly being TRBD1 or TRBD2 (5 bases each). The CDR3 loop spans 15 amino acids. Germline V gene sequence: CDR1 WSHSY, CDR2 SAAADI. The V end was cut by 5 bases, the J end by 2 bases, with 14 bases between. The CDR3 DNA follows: TGCGCCAGCAGTCTCCCCGAGGGGACCACAGATACGCAGTATTTT. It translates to CASSLPEGTTDTQYF.

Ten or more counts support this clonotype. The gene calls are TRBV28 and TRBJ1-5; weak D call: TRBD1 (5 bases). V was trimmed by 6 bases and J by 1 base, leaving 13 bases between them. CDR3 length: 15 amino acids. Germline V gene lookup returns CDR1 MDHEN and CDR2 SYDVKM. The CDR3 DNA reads TGTGCCAGCAGGCCCAGCTCAGGGAGCAATCAGCCCCAGCATTTT. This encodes CASRPSSGSNQPQHF.

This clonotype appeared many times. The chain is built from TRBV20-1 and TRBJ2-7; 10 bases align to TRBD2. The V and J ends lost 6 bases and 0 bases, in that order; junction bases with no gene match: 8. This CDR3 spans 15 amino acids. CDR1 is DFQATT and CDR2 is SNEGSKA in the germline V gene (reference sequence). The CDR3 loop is CSAQKTSGLSYEQYF. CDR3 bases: TGCAGTGCCCAGAAGACTAGCGGGCTCTCCTACGAGCAGTACTTC.

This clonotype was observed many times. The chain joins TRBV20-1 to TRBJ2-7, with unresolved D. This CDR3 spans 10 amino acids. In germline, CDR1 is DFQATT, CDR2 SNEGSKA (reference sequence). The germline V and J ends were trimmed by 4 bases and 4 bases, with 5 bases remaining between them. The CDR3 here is CSAMVYEQYF. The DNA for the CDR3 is TGCAGTGCTATGGTGTACGAGCAGTACTTC.

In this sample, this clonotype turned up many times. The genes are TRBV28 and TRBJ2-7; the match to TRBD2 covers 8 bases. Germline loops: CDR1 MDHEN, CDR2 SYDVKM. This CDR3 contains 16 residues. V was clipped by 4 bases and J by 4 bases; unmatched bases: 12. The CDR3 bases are TGTGCCAGCAGTTACCCCCCCCAGCGGGAGTGGTACGAGCAGTACTTC. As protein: CASSYPPQREWYEQYF.

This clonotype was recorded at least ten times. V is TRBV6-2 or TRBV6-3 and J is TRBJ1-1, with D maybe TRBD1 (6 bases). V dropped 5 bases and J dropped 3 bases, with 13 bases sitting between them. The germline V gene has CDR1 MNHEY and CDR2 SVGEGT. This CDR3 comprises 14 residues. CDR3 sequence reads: CASSQQGGDTEAFF. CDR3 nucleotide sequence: TGTGCCAGCAGTCAACAGGGTGGTGACACTGAAGCTTTCTTT.

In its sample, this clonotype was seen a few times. The CDR3 DNA is TGTGCCAGTAGCCCCTCCGACTCCACAGATACGCAGTATTTT. Translating it yields CASSPSDSTDTQYF. The chain couples TRBV19 to TRBJ2-3; D remains ambiguous. V dropped 6 bases and J dropped 2 bases, with 12 bases sitting between them. The CDR3 is 14 amino acids. Germline V CDR1 and CDR2: LNHDA, SQIVND (reference sequence).

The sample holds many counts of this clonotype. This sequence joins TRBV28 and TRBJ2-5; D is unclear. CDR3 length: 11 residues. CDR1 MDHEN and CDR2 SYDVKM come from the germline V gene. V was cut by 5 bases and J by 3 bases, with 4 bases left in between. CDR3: CASSRKETQYF. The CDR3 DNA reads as TGTGCCAGCAGTCGCAAAGAGACCCAGTACTTC. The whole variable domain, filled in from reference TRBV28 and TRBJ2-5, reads DVKVTQSSRYLVKRTGEKVFLECVQDMDHENMFWYRQDPGLGLRLIYFSYDVKMKEKGDIPEGYSVSREKKERFSLILESASTNQTSMYLCASSRKETQYFGPGTRLLVL.

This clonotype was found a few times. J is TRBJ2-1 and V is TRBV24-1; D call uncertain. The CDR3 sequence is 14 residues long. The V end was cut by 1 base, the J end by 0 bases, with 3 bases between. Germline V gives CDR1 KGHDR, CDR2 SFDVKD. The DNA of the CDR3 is TGTGCCACCAGTGATTTAGGCTCCTACAATGAGCAGTTCTTC. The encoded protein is CATSDLGSYNEQFF.

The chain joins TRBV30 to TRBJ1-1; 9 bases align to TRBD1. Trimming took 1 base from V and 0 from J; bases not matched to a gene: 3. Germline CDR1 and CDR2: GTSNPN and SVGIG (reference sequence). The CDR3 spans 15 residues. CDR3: CAWSDGTGLNTEAFF. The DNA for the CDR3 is TGTGCCTGGAGTGACGGGACAGGGCTGAACACTGAAGCTTTCTTT.

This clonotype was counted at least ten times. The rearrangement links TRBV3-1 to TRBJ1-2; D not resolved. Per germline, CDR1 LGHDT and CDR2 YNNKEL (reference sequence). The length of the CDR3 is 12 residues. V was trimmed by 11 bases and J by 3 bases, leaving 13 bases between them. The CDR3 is CASSDTDYGYTF. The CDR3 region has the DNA TGTGCCTCATCTGACACGGACTATGGCTACACCTTC. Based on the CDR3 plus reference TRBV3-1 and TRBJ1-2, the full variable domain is DTAVSQTPKYLVTQMGNDKSIKCEQNLGHDTMYWYKQDSKKFLKIMFSYNNKELIINETVPNRFSPKSPDKAHLNLHINSLELGDSAVYFCASSDTDYGYTFGSGTRLTVV.

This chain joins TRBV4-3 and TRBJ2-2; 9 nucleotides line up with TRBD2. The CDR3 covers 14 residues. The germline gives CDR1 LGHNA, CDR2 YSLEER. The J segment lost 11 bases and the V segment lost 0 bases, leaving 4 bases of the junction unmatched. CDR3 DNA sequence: TGCGCCAGCAGCCAAGAAACGGGACTAGCAGAGCTGTTTTTT. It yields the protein CASSQETGLAELFF.